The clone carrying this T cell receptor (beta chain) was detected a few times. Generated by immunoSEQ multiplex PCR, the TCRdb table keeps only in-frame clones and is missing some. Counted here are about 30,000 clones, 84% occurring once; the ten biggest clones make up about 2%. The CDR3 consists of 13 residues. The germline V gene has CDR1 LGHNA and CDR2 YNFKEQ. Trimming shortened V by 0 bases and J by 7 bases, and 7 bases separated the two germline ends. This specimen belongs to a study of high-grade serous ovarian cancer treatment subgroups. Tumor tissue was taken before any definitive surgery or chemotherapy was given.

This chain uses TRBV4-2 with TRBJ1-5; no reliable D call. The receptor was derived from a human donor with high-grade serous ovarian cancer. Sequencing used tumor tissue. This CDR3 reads CASSQDREQPQHF. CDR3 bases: TGTGCCAGCAGCCAAGACCGTGAGCAGCCCCAGCATTTT.